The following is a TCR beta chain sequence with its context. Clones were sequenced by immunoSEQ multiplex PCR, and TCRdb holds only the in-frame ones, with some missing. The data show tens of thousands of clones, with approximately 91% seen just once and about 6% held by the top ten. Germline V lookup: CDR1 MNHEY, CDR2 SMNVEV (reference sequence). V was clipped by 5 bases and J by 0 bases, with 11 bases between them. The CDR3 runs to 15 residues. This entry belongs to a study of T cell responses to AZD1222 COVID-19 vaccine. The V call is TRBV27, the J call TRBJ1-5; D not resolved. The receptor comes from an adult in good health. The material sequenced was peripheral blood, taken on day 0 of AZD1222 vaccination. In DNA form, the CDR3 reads TGTGCCAGCAGTCAGGTTCTGAATAGCAATCAGCCCCAGCATTTT. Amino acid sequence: CASSQVLNSNQPQHF.